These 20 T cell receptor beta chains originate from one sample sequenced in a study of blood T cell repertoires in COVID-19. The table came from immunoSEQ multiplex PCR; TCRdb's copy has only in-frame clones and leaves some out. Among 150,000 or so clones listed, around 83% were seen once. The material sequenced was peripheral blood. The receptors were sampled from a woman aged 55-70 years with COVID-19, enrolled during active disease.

The CDR3 is CSVELAGPYNEQFF. CDR3 DNA sequence: TGCAGCGTTGAATTGGCGGGACCCTACAATGAGCAGTTCTTC. The gene calls are TRBV29-1 and TRBJ2-1, with D possibly matching TRBD2 (6 bases). The CDR3 runs to 14 residues. Germline CDR1 is SQVTM and CDR2 is ANQGSEA. Trimming pared 2 bases from V and 2 bases from J, leaving 10 bases between.

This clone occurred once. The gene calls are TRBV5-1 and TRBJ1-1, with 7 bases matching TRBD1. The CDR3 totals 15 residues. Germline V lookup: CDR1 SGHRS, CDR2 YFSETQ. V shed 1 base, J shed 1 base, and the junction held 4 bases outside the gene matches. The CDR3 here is CASSLIRGQNTEAFF. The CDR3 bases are TGCGCCAGCAGCTTGATAAGGGGGCAGAACACTGAAGCTTTCTTT.

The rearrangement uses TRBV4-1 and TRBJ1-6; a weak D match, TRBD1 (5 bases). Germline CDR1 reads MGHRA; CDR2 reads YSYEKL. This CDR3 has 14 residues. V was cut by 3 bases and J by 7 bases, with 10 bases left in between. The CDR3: CASSQTSGNSPLHF. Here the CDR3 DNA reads TGCGCCAGCAGCCAGACTTCAGGGAATTCACCCCTCCACTTT.

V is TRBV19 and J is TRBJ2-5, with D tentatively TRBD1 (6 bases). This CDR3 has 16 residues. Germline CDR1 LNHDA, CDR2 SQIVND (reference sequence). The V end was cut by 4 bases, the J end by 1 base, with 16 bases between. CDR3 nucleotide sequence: TGTGCCAGTAGTACCCGGGACACCGCCATCCAAGAGACCCAGTACTTC. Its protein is CASSTRDTAIQETQYF.

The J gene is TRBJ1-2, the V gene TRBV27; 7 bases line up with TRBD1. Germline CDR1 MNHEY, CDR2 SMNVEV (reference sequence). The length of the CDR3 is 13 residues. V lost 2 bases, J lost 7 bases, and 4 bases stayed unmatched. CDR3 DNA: TGTGCCAGCAGTTTACGAGGGGGCCGTGGCTACACCTTC. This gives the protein CASSLRGGRGYTF.

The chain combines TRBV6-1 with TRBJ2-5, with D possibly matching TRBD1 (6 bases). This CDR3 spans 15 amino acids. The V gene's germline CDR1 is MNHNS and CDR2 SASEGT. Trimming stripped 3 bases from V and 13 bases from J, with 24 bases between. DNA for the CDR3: TGTGCCAGCAGTGACGTGGCCTGGGGGCTGGCGGGCGGGTACTTC. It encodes CASSDVAWGLAGGYF.

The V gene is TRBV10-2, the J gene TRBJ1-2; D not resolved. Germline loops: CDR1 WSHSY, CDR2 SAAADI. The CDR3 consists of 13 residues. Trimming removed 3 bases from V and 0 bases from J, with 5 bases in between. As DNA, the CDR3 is TGCGCCAGCAGTGAACAGTCTAACTATGGCTACACCTTC. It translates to CASSEQSNYGYTF.

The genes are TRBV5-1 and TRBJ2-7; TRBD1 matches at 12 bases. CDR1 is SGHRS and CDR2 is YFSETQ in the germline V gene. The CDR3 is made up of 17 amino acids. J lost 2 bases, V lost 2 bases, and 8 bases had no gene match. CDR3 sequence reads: CASSFGTGGLAAYEQYF. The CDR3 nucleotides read TGCGCCAGCAGCTTCGGGACAGGGGGCCTAGCGGCCTACGAGCAGTACTTC.

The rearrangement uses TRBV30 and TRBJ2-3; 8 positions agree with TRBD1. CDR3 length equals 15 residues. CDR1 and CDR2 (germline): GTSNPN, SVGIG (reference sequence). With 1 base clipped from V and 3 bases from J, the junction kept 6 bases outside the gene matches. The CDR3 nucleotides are TGTGCCTGGAGTGCCACAGGGGGTTGGACAGATACGCAGTATTTT. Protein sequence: CAWSATGGWTDTQYF.

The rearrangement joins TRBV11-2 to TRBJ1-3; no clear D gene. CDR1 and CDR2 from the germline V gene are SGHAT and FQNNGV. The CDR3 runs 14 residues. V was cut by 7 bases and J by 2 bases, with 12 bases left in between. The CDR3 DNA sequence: TGTGCCAGCATCGACGGAGGTGCTGGAAACACCATATATTTT. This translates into CASIDGGAGNTIYF.

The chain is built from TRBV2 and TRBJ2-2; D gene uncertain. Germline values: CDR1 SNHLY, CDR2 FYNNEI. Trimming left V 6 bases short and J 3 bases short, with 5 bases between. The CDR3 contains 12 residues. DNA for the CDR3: TGTGCCAGCAGGCAGGACACCGGGGAGCTGTTTTTT. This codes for CASRQDTGELFF.

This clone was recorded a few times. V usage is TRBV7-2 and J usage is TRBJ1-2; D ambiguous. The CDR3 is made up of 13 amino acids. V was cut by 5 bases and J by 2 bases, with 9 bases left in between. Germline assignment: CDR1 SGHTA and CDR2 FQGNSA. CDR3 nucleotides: TGTGCCAGCAGCCGGTACCTCAACTATGGCTACACCTTC. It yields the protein CASSRYLNYGYTF.

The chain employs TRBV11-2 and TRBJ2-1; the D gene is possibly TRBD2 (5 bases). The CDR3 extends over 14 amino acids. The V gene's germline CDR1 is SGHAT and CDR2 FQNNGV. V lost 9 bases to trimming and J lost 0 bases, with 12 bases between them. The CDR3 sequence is CARRAGSSYNEQFF. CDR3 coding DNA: TGTGCCAGGAGGGCGGGTAGCTCCTACAATGAGCAGTTCTTC. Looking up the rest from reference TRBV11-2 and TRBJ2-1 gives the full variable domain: EAGVAQSPRYKIIEKRQSVAFWCNPISGHATLYWYQQILGQGPKLLIQFQNNGVVDDSQLPKDRFSAERLKGVDSTLKIQPAKLEDSAVYLCARRAGSSYNEQFFGPGTRLTVL.

The CDR3 sequence: CASSLYAGARNQPQHF. The DNA of the CDR3 is TGTGCCAGCAGTTTATATGCGGGGGCCCGAAATCAGCCCCAGCATTTT. This chain uses TRBV27 with TRBJ1-5, with a weak D call TRBD1 (6 bases). Germline V gene data show CDR1 as MNHEY and CDR2 as SMNVEV (reference sequence). Trimming removed 1 base from V and 4 bases from J, with 14 bases in between. CDR3 length equals 16 residues.

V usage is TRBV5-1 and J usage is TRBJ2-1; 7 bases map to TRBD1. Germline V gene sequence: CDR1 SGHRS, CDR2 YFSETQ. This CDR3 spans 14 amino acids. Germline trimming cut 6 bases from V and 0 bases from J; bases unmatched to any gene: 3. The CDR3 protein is CASTRDSSYNEQFF. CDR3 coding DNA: TGCGCCAGCACCAGGGACAGCTCCTACAATGAGCAGTTCTTC.

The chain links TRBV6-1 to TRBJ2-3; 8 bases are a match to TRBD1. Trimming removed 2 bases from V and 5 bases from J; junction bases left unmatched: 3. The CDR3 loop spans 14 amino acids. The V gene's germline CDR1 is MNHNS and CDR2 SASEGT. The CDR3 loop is CASSEQGAGDTQYF. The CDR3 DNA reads TGTGCCAGCAGTGAACAGGGGGCTGGAGATACGCAGTATTTT.

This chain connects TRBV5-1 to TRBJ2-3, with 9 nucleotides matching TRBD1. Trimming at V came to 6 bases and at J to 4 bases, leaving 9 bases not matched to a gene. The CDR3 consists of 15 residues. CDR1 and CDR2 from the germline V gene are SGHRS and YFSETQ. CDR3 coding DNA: TGCGCCAGCACCTTACAGGGGGCGCGTGCAGATACGCAGTATTTT. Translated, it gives CASTLQGARADTQYF.

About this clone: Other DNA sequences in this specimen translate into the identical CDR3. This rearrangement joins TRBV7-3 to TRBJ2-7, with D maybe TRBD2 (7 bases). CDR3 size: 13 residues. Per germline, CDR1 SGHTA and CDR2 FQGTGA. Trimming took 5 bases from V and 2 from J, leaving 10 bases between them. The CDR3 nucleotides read TGTGCCAGCAGCACAGGGAGGGCCTACGAGCAGTACTTC. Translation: CASSTGRAYEQYF.

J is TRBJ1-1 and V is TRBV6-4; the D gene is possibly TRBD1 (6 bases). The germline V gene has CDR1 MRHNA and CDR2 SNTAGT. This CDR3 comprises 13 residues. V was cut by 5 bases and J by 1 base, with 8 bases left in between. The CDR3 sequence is CASSFRGNTEAFF. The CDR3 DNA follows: TGTGCCAGCAGTTTCAGGGGGAACACTGAAGCTTTCTTT.

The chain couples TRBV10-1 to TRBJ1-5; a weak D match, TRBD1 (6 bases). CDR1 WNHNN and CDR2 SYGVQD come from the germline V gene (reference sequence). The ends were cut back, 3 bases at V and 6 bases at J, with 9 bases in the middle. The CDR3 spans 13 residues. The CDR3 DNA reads TGCGCCAGCAGTGAATCAGGGGCTCAGCCCCAGCATTTT. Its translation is CASSESGAQPQHF.